This T cell receptor beta chain is from a study of T cell repertoires in cytomegalovirus infection. Across the whole study: Public TCR beta signatures indicated both CMV infection and matching HLA type. Regarding the study as a whole: HLA-C-restricted CMV clonotypes gave the most frequent clonotype in two of eight donors. Cumulated frequencies of public TCR beta families served to identify carriers of CMV plus the relevant HLA.

Each CDR3 protein is one row after TCRdb ran MiXCR on the reads. The repertoire holds approximately 70,000 distinct CDR3 sequences, 22% seen once, with roughly 80% in the top ten. Germline assignment: CDR1 SQVTM and CDR2 ANQGSEA. CDR3 length: 11 residues. V shed 3 bases and J shed 6 bases, with 5 bases lying between them. In the case of this clonotype: Its antigen is unidentified.

The sequenced sample was PBMCs, sequenced either directly or after in vitro stimulation (not recorded which). This TCR was recovered from a human donor in good health (CMV status not recorded). Some clones in this sample may be carry-over from other donors' samples. The chain joins TRBV29-1 to TRBJ2-2, with D unclear. CDR3: CSVDVSGELFF. The CDR3 nucleotides are TGCAGCGTTGATGTGTCCGGGGAGCTGTTTTTT.